This T cell receptor (beta chain) derives from a study of CD8 T cells in ankylosing spondylitis (dated by TCRdb to about 2017). With regard to the full study: T cell receptor beta repertoires were profiled in healthy donors and ankylosing spondylitis patients so that disease-linked TCR variants could be found. Samples of peripheral blood were taken, and for ankylosing spondylitis patients, synovial fluid was collected as well. The full study cohort comprised about 25 ankylosing spondylitis patients and 85 to 120 healthy donors. The paper as a whole reports these results and caveats: Significant enrichment of the disease-linked clones was reported in matched synovial fluid samples from ankylosing spondylitis patients. A TCR beta motif of fewer than 10 highly homologous amino acid variants appeared characteristic of blood from ankylosing spondylitis patients. A CD8+ phenotype was shown by the disease-linked clones, which were found at relatively low frequencies in peripheral blood. Some motif variants had previously been reported in the synovial fluid and blood of reactive arthritis patients, which suggests shared mechanisms of disease initiation.

The data were produced on an Illumina HiSeq 2500. TCR beta libraries were prepared by quantitative 5'-RACE with molecular barcodes. The published analysis was carried out like this. Disease-linked TCR variants were identified with a new computational method built on a probabilistic model of VDJ rearrangement. Through fastp at Q25 and MiXCR, TCRdb rebuilt clones from the public reads, retaining in-frame beta chains. Duplicate CDR3 protein sequences are folded into a single record with the most common DNA and genes. The V and J calls were not made by the authors but by TCRdb's processing. Within this sample are about 160,000 distinct CDR3 sequences, with around a tenth of them counted one time only. Of the sample, more than 13% falls within the top ten clones. This clonotype appeared a few times. What this receptor recognizes is not known. Base qualities are not recorded, but no much larger clone differs from it by a single base.

From its cysteine to its phenylalanine, the CDR3 spans 14 amino acids. Just the 42-base CDR3 DNA is kept, in frame starting at base 1. V is shortened by 4 bases, J by 1 base, and the region joining them spans 10 bases. For CDR1 and CDR2, the germline V gene lists LGHNA and YSLEER. Sequencing was performed on blood, either unsorted or a sorted T cell fraction (not recorded which). This sequence was found in a female donor with ankylosing spondylitis or in good health (not recorded which). The sequence joins TRBV4-3 to TRBJ1-1, with the D gene not confidently named. The CDR3 region reads CASSRRKTNTEAFF. DNA sequence: TGCGCCAGCAGCCGGAGAAAAACGAACACTGAAGCTTTCTTT.